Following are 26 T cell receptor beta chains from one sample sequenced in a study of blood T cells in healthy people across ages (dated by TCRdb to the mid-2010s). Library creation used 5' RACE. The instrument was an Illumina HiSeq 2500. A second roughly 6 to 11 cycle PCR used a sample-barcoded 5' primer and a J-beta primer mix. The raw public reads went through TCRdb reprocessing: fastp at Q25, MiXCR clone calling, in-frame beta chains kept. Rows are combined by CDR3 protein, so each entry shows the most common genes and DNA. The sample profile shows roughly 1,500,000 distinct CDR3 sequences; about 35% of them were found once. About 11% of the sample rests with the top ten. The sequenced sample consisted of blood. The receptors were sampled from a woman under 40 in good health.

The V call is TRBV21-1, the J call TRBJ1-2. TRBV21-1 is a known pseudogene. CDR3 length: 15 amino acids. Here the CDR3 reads CASSKHSLPFGGYTF. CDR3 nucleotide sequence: TGTGCCAGCAGCAAACACTCACTCCCGTTCGGCGGCTACACCTTC.

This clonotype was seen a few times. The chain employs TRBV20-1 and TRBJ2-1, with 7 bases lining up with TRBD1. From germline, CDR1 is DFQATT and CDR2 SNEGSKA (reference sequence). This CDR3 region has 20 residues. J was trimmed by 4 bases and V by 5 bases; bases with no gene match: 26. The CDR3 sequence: CSAEDLTSGTDRALYNEQFF. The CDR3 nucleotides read TGCAGTGCTGAAGACCTTACCTCAGGCACCGACAGGGCTCTATACAATGAGCAGTTCTTC.

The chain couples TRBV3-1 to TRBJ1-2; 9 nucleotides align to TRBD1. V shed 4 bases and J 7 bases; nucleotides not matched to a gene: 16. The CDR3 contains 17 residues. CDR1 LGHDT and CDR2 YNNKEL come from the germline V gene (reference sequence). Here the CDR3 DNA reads TGTGCCAGCAGCCCGAAAGTACCGGACAGGGGATTTGGTGGCTACACCTTC. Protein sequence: CASSPKVPDRGFGGYTF.

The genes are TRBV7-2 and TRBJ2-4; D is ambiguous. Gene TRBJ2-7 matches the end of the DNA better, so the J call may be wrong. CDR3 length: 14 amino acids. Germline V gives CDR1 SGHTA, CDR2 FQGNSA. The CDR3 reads CASSLGAKVYEQYF. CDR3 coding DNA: TGTGCCAGCAGCTTAGGGGCTAAGGTATACGAGCAGTACTTC.

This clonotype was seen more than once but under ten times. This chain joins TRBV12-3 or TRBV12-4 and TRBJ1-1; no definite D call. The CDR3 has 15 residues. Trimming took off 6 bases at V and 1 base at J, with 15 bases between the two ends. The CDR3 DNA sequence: TGTGCCAGCAGAGCCGGGTGGGCACGGAACACTGAAGCTTTCTTT. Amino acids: CASRAGWARNTEAFF.

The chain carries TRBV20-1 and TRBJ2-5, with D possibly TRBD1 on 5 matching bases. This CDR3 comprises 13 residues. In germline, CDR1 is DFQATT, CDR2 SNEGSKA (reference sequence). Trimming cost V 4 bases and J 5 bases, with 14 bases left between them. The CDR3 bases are TGCAGTGCTACGAGACAGCTGGGGGAGACCCAGTACTTC. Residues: CSATRQLGETQYF.

This CDR3 reads CASSLEDRYNEQFF. CDR3 sequence (DNA): TGTGCCAGCAGCTTAGAGGACAGATACAATGAGCAGTTCTTC. The chain uses TRBV7-9 and TRBJ2-1; tentative D call: TRBD1 (6 bases). The CDR3 spans 14 residues. CDR1 SEHNR and CDR2 FQNEAQ come from the germline V gene (reference sequence). V gave up 1 base and J gave up 4 bases, with 8 bases separating them.

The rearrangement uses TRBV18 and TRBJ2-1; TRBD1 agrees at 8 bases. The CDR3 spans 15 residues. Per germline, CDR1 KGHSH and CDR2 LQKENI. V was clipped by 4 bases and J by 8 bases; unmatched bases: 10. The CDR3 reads CASSLLTGTGDEQFF. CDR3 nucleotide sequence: TGTGCCAGCTCACTTCTCACCGGGACAGGAGATGAGCAGTTCTTC. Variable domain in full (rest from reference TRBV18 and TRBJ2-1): NAGVMQNPRHLVRRRGQEARLRCSPMKGHSHVYWYRQLPEEGLKFMVYLQKENIIDESGMPKERFSAEFPKEGPSILRIQQVVRGDSAAYFCASSLLTGTGDEQFFGPGTRLTVL.

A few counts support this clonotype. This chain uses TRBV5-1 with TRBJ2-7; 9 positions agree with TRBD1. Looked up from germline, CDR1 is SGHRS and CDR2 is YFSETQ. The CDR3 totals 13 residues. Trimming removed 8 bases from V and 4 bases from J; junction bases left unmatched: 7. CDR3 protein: CASYEGQGYEQYF. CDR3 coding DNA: TGCGCCAGTTATGAGGGACAGGGTTACGAGCAGTACTTC.

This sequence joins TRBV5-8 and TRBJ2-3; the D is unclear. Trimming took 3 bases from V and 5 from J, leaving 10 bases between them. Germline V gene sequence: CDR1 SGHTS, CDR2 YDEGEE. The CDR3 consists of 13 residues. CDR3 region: CASSSDFIDTQYF. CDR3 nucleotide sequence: TGTGCCAGCAGCTCGGATTTCATAGATACGCAGTATTTT. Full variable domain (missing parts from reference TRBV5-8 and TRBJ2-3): EAGVTQSPTHLIKTRGQQATLRCSPISGHTSVYWYQQALGLGLQFLLWYDEGEERNRGNFPPRFSGRQFPNYSSELNVNALELEDSALYLCASSSDFIDTQYFGPGTRLTVL.

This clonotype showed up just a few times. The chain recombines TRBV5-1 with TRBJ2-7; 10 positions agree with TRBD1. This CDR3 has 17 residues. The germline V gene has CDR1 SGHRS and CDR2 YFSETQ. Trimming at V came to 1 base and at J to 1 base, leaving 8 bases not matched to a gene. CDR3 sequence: CASSLIRPGQGSYEQYF. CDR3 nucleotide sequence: TGCGCCAGCAGCTTGATTCGTCCGGGACAGGGGTCCTACGAGCAGTACTTC.

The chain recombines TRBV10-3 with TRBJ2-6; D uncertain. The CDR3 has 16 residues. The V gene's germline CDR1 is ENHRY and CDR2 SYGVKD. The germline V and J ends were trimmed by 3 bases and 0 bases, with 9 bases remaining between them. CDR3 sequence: CAISEGGNSGANVLTF. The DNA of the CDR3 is TGTGCCATCAGTGAAGGCGGTAACTCTGGGGCCAACGTCCTGACTTTC.

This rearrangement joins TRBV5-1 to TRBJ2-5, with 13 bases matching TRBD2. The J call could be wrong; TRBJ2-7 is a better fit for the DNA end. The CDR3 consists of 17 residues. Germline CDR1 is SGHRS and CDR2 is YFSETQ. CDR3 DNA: TGCGCCAGCAGCTTGGTGGGACTAGCGGGACCCTCCTACGAGCAGTACTTC. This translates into CASSLVGLAGPSYEQYF.

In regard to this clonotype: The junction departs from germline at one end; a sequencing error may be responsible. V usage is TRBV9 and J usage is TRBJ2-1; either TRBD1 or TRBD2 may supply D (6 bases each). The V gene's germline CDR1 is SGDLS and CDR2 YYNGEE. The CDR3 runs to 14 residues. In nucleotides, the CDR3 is TGTGCCAGCAGCGTTGGGGGGCCCTACAATGTGCAGTTCTTC. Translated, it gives CASSVGGPYNVQFF.

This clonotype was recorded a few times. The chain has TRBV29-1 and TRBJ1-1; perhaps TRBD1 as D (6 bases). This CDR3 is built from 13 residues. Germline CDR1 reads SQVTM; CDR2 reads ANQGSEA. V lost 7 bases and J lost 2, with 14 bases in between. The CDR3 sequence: CSAQTGINTEAFF. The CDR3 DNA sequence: TGCAGCGCTCAAACAGGGATTAACACTGAAGCTTTCTTT.

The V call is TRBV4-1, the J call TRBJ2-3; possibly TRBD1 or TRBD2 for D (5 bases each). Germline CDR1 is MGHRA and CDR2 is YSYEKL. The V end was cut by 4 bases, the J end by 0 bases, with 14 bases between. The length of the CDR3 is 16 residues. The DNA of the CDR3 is TGCGCCAGCAGCCGGGGACGAGGCGGAAGCACAGATACGCAGTATTTT. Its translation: CASSRGRGGSTDTQYF.

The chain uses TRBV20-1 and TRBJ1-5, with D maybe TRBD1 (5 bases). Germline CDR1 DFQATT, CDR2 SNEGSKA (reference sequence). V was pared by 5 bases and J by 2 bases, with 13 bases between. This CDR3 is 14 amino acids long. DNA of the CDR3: TGCAGTGCTGGGGGAGAGGGTGGCAATCAGCCCCAGCATTTT. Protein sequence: CSAGGEGGNQPQHF.

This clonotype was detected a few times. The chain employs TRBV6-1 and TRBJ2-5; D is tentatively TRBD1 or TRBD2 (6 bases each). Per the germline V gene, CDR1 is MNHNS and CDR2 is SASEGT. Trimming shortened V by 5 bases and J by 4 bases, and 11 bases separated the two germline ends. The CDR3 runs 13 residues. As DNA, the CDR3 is TGTGCCAGCAGTACGGGGGCCATAGAGACCCAGTACTTC. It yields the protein CASSTGAIETQYF.

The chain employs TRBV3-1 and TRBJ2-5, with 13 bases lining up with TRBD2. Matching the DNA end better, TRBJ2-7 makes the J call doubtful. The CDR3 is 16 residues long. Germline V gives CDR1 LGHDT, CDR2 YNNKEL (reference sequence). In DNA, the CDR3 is TGTGCCAGCAGCCTCCAGACTAGCGGGAGGCCTTCCGAGCAGTACTTC. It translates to CASSLQTSGRPSEQYF.

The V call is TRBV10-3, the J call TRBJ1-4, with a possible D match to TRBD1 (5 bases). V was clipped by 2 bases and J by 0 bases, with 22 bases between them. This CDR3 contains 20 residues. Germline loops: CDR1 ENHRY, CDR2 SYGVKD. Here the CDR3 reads CAISEPLQEGQGPTNEKLFF. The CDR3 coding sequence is TGTGCCATCAGTGAGCCCCTGCAGGAGGGCCAGGGACCAACTAATGAAAAACTGTTTTTT.

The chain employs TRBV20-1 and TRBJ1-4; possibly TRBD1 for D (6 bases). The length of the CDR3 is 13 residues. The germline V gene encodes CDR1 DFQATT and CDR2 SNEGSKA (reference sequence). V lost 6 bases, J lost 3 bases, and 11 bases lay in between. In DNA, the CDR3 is TGCAGTGCAAAAGGACAGCCTAATGAAAAACTGTTTTTT. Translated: CSAKGQPNEKLFF.

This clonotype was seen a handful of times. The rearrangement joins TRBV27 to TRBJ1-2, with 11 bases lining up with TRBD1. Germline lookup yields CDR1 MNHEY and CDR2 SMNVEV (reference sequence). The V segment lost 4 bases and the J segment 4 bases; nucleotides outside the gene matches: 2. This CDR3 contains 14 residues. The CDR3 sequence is CASSWTGGSYGYTF. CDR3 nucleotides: TGTGCCAGCAGTTGGACAGGGGGCTCCTATGGCTACACCTTC.

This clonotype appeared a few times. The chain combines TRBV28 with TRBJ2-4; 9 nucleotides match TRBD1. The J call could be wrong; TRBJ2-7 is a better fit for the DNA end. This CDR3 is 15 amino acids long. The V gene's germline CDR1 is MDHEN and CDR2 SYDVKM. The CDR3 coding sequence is TGTGCCAGCAGTCCCCCGGGACAGGGAATGGGCGAGCAGTACTTC. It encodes CASSPPGQGMGEQYF.

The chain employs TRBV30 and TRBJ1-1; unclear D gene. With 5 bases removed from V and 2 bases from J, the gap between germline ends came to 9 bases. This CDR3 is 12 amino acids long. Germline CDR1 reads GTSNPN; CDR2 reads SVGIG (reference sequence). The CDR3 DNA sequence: TGTGCCTGGGGACCATCCAACACTGAAGCTTTCTTT. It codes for CAWGPSNTEAFF.

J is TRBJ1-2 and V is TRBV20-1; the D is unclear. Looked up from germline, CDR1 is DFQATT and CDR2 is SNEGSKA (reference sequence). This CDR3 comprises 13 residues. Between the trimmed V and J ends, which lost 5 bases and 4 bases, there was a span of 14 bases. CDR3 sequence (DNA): TGCAGTGCTCCGACCAAGCTCGGCTATGGCTACACCTTC. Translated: CSAPTKLGYGYTF.

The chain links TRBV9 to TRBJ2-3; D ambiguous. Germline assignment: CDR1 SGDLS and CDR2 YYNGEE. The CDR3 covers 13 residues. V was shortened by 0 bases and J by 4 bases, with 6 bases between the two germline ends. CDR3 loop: CASSVVAADTQYF. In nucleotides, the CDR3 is TGTGCCAGCAGCGTAGTGGCCGCAGATACGCAGTATTTT.